This T cell receptor beta chain was sequenced in a study of T cell responses to AZD1222 COVID-19 vaccine. Across the whole study: Analyses pooled second doses at about 4 or about 12 weeks.

The protocol was immunoSEQ multiplex PCR, while the TCRdb copy is restricted to in-frame clones and leaves out a portion. The sample contains roughly 150,000 clones, around 88% of which appear only once. Germline V gene lookup returns CDR1 MNHEY and CDR2 SMNVEV (reference sequence). The CDR3 is 13 amino acids. V dropped 6 bases and J dropped 4; count of bases not matched to a gene: 5. Material: peripheral blood, obtained on day 0 of AZD1222 vaccination. This rearrangement joins TRBV27 to TRBJ2-7; 8 nucleotides match TRBD1. The receptor's source is an adult in good health. CDR3 DNA sequence: TGTGCCAGCAGGTTGCAGGGGGCGTACGAGCAGTACTTC. Residues: CASRLQGAYEQYF.